Following are 15 T cell receptor beta chains from one sample sequenced in a study of neurological immune-mediated disorders. One entry per CDR3 protein results from TCRdb running MiXCR on the 5' RACE reads. The sample lists 95,000 or so distinct CDR3 sequences, roughly 3.5% occurring once. Sequencing was performed on PBMCs. These receptors all stem from a woman under 30 with multiple sclerosis.

This clonotype was observed many times. The J gene is TRBJ2-3, the V gene TRBV27; unclear D gene. V lost 6 bases and J lost 0, with 13 bases in between. CDR3 size: 15 residues. The germline gives CDR1 MNHEY, CDR2 SMNVEV (reference sequence). CDR3 DNA: TGTGCCAGCAGGGCAAGGGATACTAGCACAGATACGCAGTATTTT. Translation gives CASRARDTSTDTQYF.

This clonotype was seen at least ten times. The V and J genes are TRBV12-3 or TRBV12-4 and TRBJ2-7, with TRBD1 identical over 10 bases. The CDR3 loop spans 13 amino acids. V lost 6 bases to trimming and J lost 6 bases; unmatched junction nucleotides: 5. The CDR3 nucleotides read TGTGCCAGCAGGCCTGGACAGGGGGGCGAGCAGTACTTC. Its translation is CASRPGQGGEQYF.

This clonotype was recorded many times. This chain connects TRBV20-1 to TRBJ1-4, with 8 bases matching TRBD1. V shed 5 bases and J 6 bases; nucleotides not matched to a gene: 8. Germline lookup yields CDR1 DFQATT and CDR2 SNEGSKA (reference sequence). The CDR3 loop spans 14 amino acids. Written as DNA, the CDR3 is TGCAGTGCTTCCTCGACAGGGGTGGATGAAAAACTGTTTTTT. Encoded protein: CSASSTGVDEKLFF.

This clonotype was picked up many times. The rearrangement joins TRBV10-1 to TRBJ1-1; TRBD1 matches at 8 bases. The CDR3 length is 14 residues. The J segment lost 5 bases and the V segment lost 8 bases, leaving 10 bases of the junction unmatched. Germline CDR1 and CDR2: WNHNN and SYGVQD (reference sequence). In DNA, the CDR3 is TGCGCCAGCGGGGGGGACAGGCTGGGGACTGAAGCTTTCTTT. Its protein product is CASGGDRLGTEAFF.

Ten or more counts support this clonotype. The rearrangement links TRBV28 to TRBJ1-5; D is unclear. CDR3 size: 14 residues. V was clipped by 6 bases and J by 5 bases, with 14 bases between them. The V gene's germline CDR1 is MDHEN and CDR2 SYDVKM. CDR3 in amino acids: CASRTRSGDQPQHF. In nucleotides, the CDR3 is TGTGCCAGCAGGACTCGGTCCGGAGATCAGCCCCAGCATTTT.

At least ten counts were recorded for this clonotype. V is TRBV27 and J is TRBJ2-1; TRBD2 matches at 9 bases. This CDR3 has 18 residues. From germline, CDR1 is MNHEY and CDR2 SMNVEV (reference sequence). V lost 2 bases and J lost 2; bases outside the gene matches: 10. The CDR3 DNA reads as TGTGCCAGCAGTTTACGGGCGGGAGGGCTTCTGGCCTACAATGAGCAGTTCTTC. Encoded protein: CASSLRAGGLLAYNEQFF.

This clonotype was counted many times. The rearrangement joins TRBV10-3 to TRBJ1-5, with D perhaps matching TRBD1 (6 bases). CDR1 is ENHRY and CDR2 is SYGVKD in the germline V gene. V dropped 10 bases and J dropped 0 bases, with 10 bases sitting between them. The CDR3 sequence is 13 residues long. CDR3 bases: TGTGCCACGGGGGCTTATAGCAATCAGCCCCAGCATTTT. Its protein product is CATGAYSNQPQHF.

This clonotype was seen a handful of times. This sequence joins TRBV7-2 and TRBJ2-1, with a tentative D call TRBD2 (7 bases). V was pared by 0 bases and J by 6 bases, with 12 bases between. CDR3 size: 15 residues. CDR1 SGHTA and CDR2 FQGNSA come from the germline V gene. The CDR3 nucleotides are TGTGCCAGCAGCTTAGCGGGGGGGCTTGGCAATGAGCAGTTCTTC. Translating it yields CASSLAGGLGNEQFF.

Ten or more counts support this clonotype. V is TRBV6-1 and J is TRBJ2-5, with 7 bases lining up with TRBD2. This CDR3 region has 14 residues. V shed 7 bases, J shed 1 base, and the junction held 6 bases outside the gene matches. CDR1 is MNHNS and CDR2 is SASEGT in the germline V gene. The CDR3 spells CASNTGTIQETQYF. CDR3 sequence (DNA): TGTGCCAGCAATACCGGGACTATCCAAGAGACCCAGTACTTC.

This clonotype has a count of ten or more. This chain joins TRBV4-1 and TRBJ1-5, with unresolved D. The CDR3 runs 12 residues. From germline, CDR1 is MGHRA and CDR2 YSYEKL. The V end was cut by 1 base, the J end by 6 bases, with 4 bases between. Written as DNA, the CDR3 is TGCGCCAGCAGCCAAGGGGGTCAGCCCCAGCATTTT. Protein product: CASSQGGQPQHF.

There are many counts of this clonotype. The rearrangement links TRBV29-1 to TRBJ1-2; D uncertain. The CDR3 length is 13 residues. Trimming took 2 bases from V and 1 from J, leaving 8 bases between them. The germline CDR1 and CDR2 sequences are SQVTM and ANQGSEA. CDR3 in DNA: TGCAGCGTTGAACCCGGGAGTAACTATGGCTACACCTTC. The encoded protein is CSVEPGSNYGYTF.

This clonotype occurred a few times. A much bigger clone sits one base away, suggesting this may be a read error. Because the CDR3 is missing its conserved closing phenylalanine or tryptophan, this is likely a read error. The chain combines TRBV6-5 with TRBJ1-4, with 9 bases aligning to TRBD1. With V trimmed by 5 bases and J by 8 bases, 9 bases remained unmatched. The CDR3 covers 15 residues. Looked up from germline, CDR1 is MNHEY and CDR2 is SVGAGI. In DNA form, the CDR3 reads TGTGCCAGCAGTAGAGGGGACAGGGATCAGGAAAAACTGTTTTGT. As protein: CASSRGDRDQEKLFC.

This clonotype was seen many times. The chain has TRBV5-1 and TRBJ1-4, with a weak D call TRBD1 (5 bases). Deletions cut 0 bases from V and 7 bases from J, with 7 bases between. The CDR3 consists of 13 residues. The germline V gene has CDR1 SGHRS and CDR2 YFSETQ. The DNA of the CDR3 is TGCGCCAGCAGCTTGGAAGGGGTTGAAAAACTGTTTTTT. It translates to CASSLEGVEKLFF.

This clonotype was recorded at least ten times. V is TRBV7-2 and J is TRBJ2-5; a weak D match, TRBD2 (7 bases). The germline gives CDR1 SGHTA, CDR2 FQGNSA. The CDR3 length is 17 residues. Trimming removed 1 base at V and 2 bases at J, with 17 bases between. The CDR3 sequence: CASSLDGRGARQETQYF. In DNA, the CDR3 is TGTGCCAGCAGCTTAGACGGACGGGGGGCCAGACAAGAGACCCAGTACTTC.

This clonotype was detected many times. The V gene is TRBV12-3 or TRBV12-4, the J gene TRBJ1-2, with 7 bases fitting TRBD1. V dropped 7 bases and J dropped 2; count of bases not matched to a gene: 10. The CDR3 is 15 residues long. CDR3 loop: CASTKGAGENYGYTF. The CDR3, as DNA: TGTGCCAGCACCAAGGGGGCGGGGGAGAACTATGGCTACACCTTC.